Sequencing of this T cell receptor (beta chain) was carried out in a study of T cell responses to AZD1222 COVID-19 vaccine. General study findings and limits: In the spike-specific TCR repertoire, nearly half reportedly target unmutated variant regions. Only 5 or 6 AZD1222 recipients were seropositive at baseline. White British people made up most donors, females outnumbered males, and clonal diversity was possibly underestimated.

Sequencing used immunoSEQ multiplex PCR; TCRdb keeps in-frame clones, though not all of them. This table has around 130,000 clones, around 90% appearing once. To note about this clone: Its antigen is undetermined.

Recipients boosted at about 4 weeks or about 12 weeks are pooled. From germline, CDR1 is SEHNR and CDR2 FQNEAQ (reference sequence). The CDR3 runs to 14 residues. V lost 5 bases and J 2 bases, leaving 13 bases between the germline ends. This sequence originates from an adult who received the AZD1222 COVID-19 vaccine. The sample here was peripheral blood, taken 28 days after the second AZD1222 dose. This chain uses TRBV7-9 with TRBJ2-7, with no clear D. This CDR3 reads CASSPREDAYEQYF. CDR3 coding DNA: TGTGCCAGCAGCCCTCGTGAGGATGCCTACGAGCAGTACTTC.